This TCR beta chain was captured in a study of Graves' ophthalmopathy and Graves' hyperthyroidism. General study results and limits: The study's model predicted ophthalmopathy progression at approximately 70% sensitivity and 72.22% specificity.

This clonotype was observed many times. Its antigen remains unidentified. Enrollment excluded any patients with other autoimmune diseases, uncontrolled infections, pregnancy or lactation. CDR3 regions of TCR beta were amplified from RNA transcripts. RT-PCR in the first round used HTBI primers; a second-round multiplex PCR followed. TCRdb fed the multiplex PCR reads into MiXCR, producing one record per CDR3 protein. The sample yields a few hundred thousand distinct CDR3 sequences, roughly 39% seen once. This CDR3 is built from 12 residues. The germline V gene encodes CDR1 LGHNT and CDR2 FRNRAP. V lost 6 bases, J lost 10 bases, and 15 bases lay in between.

The source material was peripheral blood or thyroid tissue (not recorded which). The genes are TRBV12-5 and TRBJ1-1, with D possibly TRBD1 on 6 matching bases. The TCR originated in an adult man with Graves' hyperthyroidism. The CDR3 spells CASGPSQGPAFF. CDR3 coding DNA: TGTGCTAGTGGCCCTTCACAGGGTCCAGCTTTCTTT. Variable domain in full (rest from reference TRBV12-5 and TRBJ1-1): DARVTQTPRHKVTEMGQEVTMRCQPILGHNTVFWYRQTMMQGLELLAYFRNRAPLDDSGMPKDRFSAEMPDATLATLKIQPSEPRDSAVYFCASGPSQGPAFFGQGTRLTVV.